This TCR beta chain was obtained from a study of control samples from healthy donors and cancer patients. The data were produced by immunoSEQ multiplex PCR, yet TCRdb's version contains in-frame clones alone and is incomplete. Here the sample spans some 65,000 clones, approximately 84% being singletons. V gave up 5 bases and J gave up 1 base, with 20 bases separating them. This CDR3 is built from 17 residues. Germline CDR1 and CDR2: SGHTA and FQGNSA. The sequenced material came from PBMCs. V usage is TRBV7-2 and J usage is TRBJ2-5; the D is unclear. The sequence came from a woman aged 50 to 60 with lung cancer. The CDR3 DNA reads TGTGCCAGCAGCCCTGCTCGTATAATGGTCGTCCAAGAGACCCAGTACTTC. This translates into CASSPARIMVVQETQYF.